The 26 T cell receptor beta chains given below trace back to one sample, sequenced in a study of technical replicates of blood from a few donors. The protocol was immunoSEQ multiplex PCR, while the TCRdb copy is restricted to in-frame clones and leaves out a portion. Among 75,000 to 95,000 clones listed, 90% to 97% were seen once. Sequencing was performed on T cells isolated from PBMCs. The receptor set was obtained from a human donor in good health.

The chain recombines TRBV27 with TRBJ2-1, with D perhaps matching TRBD2 (7 bases). The CDR3 spans 13 residues. V was cut by 8 bases and J by 10 bases, with 18 bases left in between. Germline CDR1 and CDR2: MNHEY and SMNVEV (reference sequence). This CDR3 reads CASSETGGGEQFF. The CDR3 coding sequence is TGTGCCAGCTCGGAAACGGGGGGCGGAGAGCAGTTCTTC.

The J gene is TRBJ2-7, the V gene TRBV11-2, with 9 bases aligning to TRBD2. The CDR3 contains 15 residues. CDR1 SGHAT and CDR2 FQNNGV come from the germline V gene. Germline trimming cut 1 base from V and 4 bases from J; bases unmatched to any gene: 5. Written as DNA, the CDR3 is TGTGCCAGCAGCTTAGGGTTAGCGGGAGTGTACGAGCAGTACTTC. Protein product: CASSLGLAGVYEQYF.

This chain links TRBV4-3 with TRBJ2-7; TRBD2 aligns across 11 bases. V was pared by 3 bases and J by 1 base, with 14 bases of the junction left unmatched. CDR1 is LGHNA and CDR2 is YSLEER in the germline V gene. The CDR3 length is 19 residues. CDR3 residues: CASSHRWTSGYQLSYEQYF. In DNA form, the CDR3 reads TGCGCCAGCAGCCACCGCTGGACTAGCGGGTACCAACTGTCCTACGAGCAGTACTTC.

The genes are TRBV5-4 and TRBJ2-7; 7 bases match TRBD1. Trimming cost V 3 bases and J 0 bases; bases outside gene matches: 9. The CDR3 covers 16 residues. Germline-derived CDR1 and CDR2 are SGHNT and YYREEE (reference sequence). In DNA form, the CDR3 reads TGTGCCAGCAGCTCTGCATTGACAGGGTTCTCCTACGAGCAGTACTTC. This sequence encodes CASSSALTGFSYEQYF.

This chain uses TRBV7-2 with TRBJ1-1; 8 positions agree with TRBD1. Germline V gene sequence: CDR1 SGHTA, CDR2 FQGNSA. CDR3 size: 15 residues. Trimming at V came to 4 bases and at J to 5 bases, leaving 9 bases not matched to a gene. The CDR3, as DNA: TGTGCCAGCAGCTACCCCCGGACAGGGATTACTGAAGCTTTCTTT. Translating gives CASSYPRTGITEAFF.

A single count supports this clone. The chain couples TRBV19 to TRBJ2-7; TRBD1 is a possible D gene (7 bases). Trimming shortened V by 2 bases and J by 4 bases, and 12 bases separated the two germline ends. This CDR3 spans 14 amino acids. From germline, CDR1 is LNHDA and CDR2 SQIVND (reference sequence). Here the CDR3 reads CASSITGEVYEQYF. Here the CDR3 DNA reads TGTGCCAGTAGTATAACAGGGGAGGTGTACGAGCAGTACTTC.

This chain joins TRBV5-1 and TRBJ2-2, with TRBD1 matching 9 bases. The CDR3 extends over 19 amino acids. The V segment lost 0 bases and the J segment 6 bases; nucleotides outside the gene matches: 15. Germline V CDR1 and CDR2: SGHRS, YFSETQ. CDR3 DNA sequence: TGCGCCAGCAGCTTGGGGCTAAGGACAGGGGATCGTGAAGCCGGGGAGCTGTTTTTT. Translating it yields CASSLGLRTGDREAGELFF.

The chain joins TRBV7-3 to TRBJ1-1; no reliable D call. Per germline, CDR1 SGHTA and CDR2 FQGTGA. This CDR3 is built from 17 residues. V was shortened by 0 bases and J by 3 bases, with 17 bases between the two germline ends. The DNA of the CDR3 is TGTGCCAGCAGCTTAACTATCCCAGTTGAGGATGACACTGAAGCTTTCTTT. Residues: CASSLTIPVEDDTEAFF.

This clone was seen once. V is TRBV6-6 and J is TRBJ2-7, with D possibly being TRBD1 (6 bases). Trimming took off 2 bases at V and 6 bases at J, with 17 bases between the two ends. The CDR3 loop spans 15 amino acids. Germline V lookup: CDR1 MNHNY, CDR2 SVGAGI (reference sequence). The DNA for the CDR3 is TGTGCCAGCAGTTACAGGGGGTCTGCTGATGCCGAGCAGTACTTC. It translates to CASSYRGSADAEQYF.

This sequence joins TRBV6-5 and TRBJ2-2, with D possibly matching TRBD2 (5 bases). This CDR3 has 13 residues. V lost 2 bases to trimming and J lost 6 bases, with 7 bases between them. Germline assignment: CDR1 MNHEY and CDR2 SVGAGI. CDR3 residues: CASSYLLAGELFF. CDR3 bases: TGTGCCAGCAGTTACCTACTAGCCGGGGAGCTGTTTTTT.

The chain recombines TRBV5-8 with TRBJ2-5; the match to TRBD2 covers 10 bases. The J segment lost 1 base and the V segment lost 5 bases, leaving 8 bases of the junction unmatched. Germline CDR1 SGHTS, CDR2 YDEGEE. The length of the CDR3 is 16 residues. The CDR3 coding sequence is TGTGCCAGCAGTACAGGGGTAGCGGGAGGCCAAGAGACCCAGTACTTC. Translated, it gives CASSTGVAGGQETQYF.

This chain uses TRBV19 with TRBJ2-2, with TRBD2 as a possible D gene (5 bases). CDR3 length equals 15 residues. Germline V gene data show CDR1 as LNHDA and CDR2 as SQIVND (reference sequence). V lost 7 bases to trimming and J lost 7 bases, with 19 bases between them. The CDR3 DNA is TGTGCCAGTAACACCCCGGGGAGTATCGTCGGGGAGCTGTTTTTT. Encoded protein: CASNTPGSIVGELFF.

The chain carries TRBV7-2 and TRBJ1-2, with 9 nucleotides matching TRBD1. V was pared by 6 bases and J by 8 bases, with 10 bases of the junction left unmatched. The CDR3 is made up of 14 amino acids. CDR1 SGHTA and CDR2 FQGNSA come from the germline V gene. In DNA form, the CDR3 reads TGTGCCAGCAGTCAAGCGTGGACAGGGGTGGGCTACACCTTC. This sequence encodes CASSQAWTGVGYTF.

This clone was observed a handful of times. This chain uses TRBV28 with TRBJ1-1, with 8 bases lining up with TRBD1. V trimming: 6 bases; J trimming: 3 bases; junction bases outside the gene matches: 6. In germline, CDR1 is MDHEN, CDR2 SYDVKM. CDR3 length: 14 residues. The CDR3 is CASSPGGWDTEAFF. The CDR3 DNA is TGTGCCAGCAGCCCAGGGGGCTGGGACACTGAAGCTTTCTTT.

CDR3 sequence (DNA): TGTGCCAGCAGTTACCACCCGGGGGAGGGGACAAACATTCAGTACTTC. Amino acid sequence: CASSYHPGEGTNIQYF. The V and J genes are TRBV6-5 and TRBJ2-4; TRBD2 matches at 7 bases. In germline, CDR1 is MNHEY, CDR2 SVGAGI. There are 16 residues in the CDR3. The trim removed 2 bases at V and 6 bases at J, leaving 10 bases unmatched.

This clone occurred once. V usage is TRBV21-1 and J usage is TRBJ1-1. TRBV21-1 has pseudogene status. The CDR3 runs 14 residues. In DNA form, the CDR3 reads TGTGCCAGCAGCAGGCTAGGAGGGAGCACTGAAGCTTTCTTT. It specifies CASSRLGGSTEAFF.

The chain recombines TRBV11-3 with TRBJ2-1, with TRBD2 matching over 8 bases. V lost 5 bases, J lost 5 bases, and 8 bases stayed unmatched. The germline CDR1 and CDR2 sequences are SGHNT and YENEEA. The CDR3 spans 15 residues. DNA for the CDR3: TGTGCCAGCAGCAAAGGACTAGCCCGGGACAATGAGCAGTTCTTC. Translation gives CASSKGLARDNEQFF. Drawing the rest from reference TRBV11-3 and TRBJ2-1, the complete variable domain is EAGVVQSPRYKIIEKKQPVAFWCNPISGHNTLYWYLQNLGQGPELLIRYENEEAVDDSQLPKDRFSAERLKGVDSTLKIQPAELGDSAVYLCASSKGLARDNEQFFGPGTRLTVL.

The CDR3 sequence is CASSYLFVAADTQYF. CDR3 in DNA: TGTGCCAGCAGCTATCTATTCGTGGCGGCAGATACGCAGTATTTT. The chain links TRBV7-8 to TRBJ2-3; D gene unclear. Trimming took off 4 bases at V and 4 bases at J, with 15 bases between the two ends. There are 15 residues in the CDR3. In germline, CDR1 is SGHVS, CDR2 FQNEAQ.

The chain has TRBV27 and TRBJ1-3, with unresolved D. Germline-derived CDR1 and CDR2 are MNHEY and SMNVEV (reference sequence). Trimming left V 0 bases short and J 4 bases short, with 13 bases between. This CDR3 is 16 amino acids long. CDR3 nucleotide sequence: TGTGCCAGCAGTTTATCACCAGGTCGGGGAGGAAACACCATATATTTT. It encodes CASSLSPGRGGNTIYF.

V gene TRBV7-3 combines with J gene TRBJ2-1; D is ambiguous. Trimming removed 1 base at V and 9 bases at J, with 22 bases between. This CDR3 region has 17 residues. Germline V gives CDR1 SGHTA, CDR2 FQGTGA. CDR3 sequence reads: CASSLNQASLLMGEQFF. CDR3 bases: TGTGCCAGCAGCTTAAATCAGGCCTCCCTTTTGATGGGTGAGCAGTTCTTC.

V gene TRBV13 combines with J gene TRBJ1-2; the D is unclear. Germline V CDR1 and CDR2: PRHDT, FYEKMQ (reference sequence). The CDR3 length is 17 residues. Trimming left V 6 bases short and J 3 bases short, with 23 bases between. This CDR3 is CASSEHNFRSVDYGYTF. CDR3 bases: TGTGCCAGCAGTGAGCATAACTTTCGGAGCGTCGACTATGGCTACACCTTC.

This clone appeared once. The chain combines TRBV12-5 with TRBJ2-5; 9 bases match TRBD2. The CDR3 is made up of 17 amino acids. Germline V gives CDR1 LGHNT, CDR2 FRNRAP. J was trimmed by 5 bases and V by 0 bases; bases with no gene match: 10. The CDR3 DNA follows: TGTGCTAGTGGTTTGGTACGGGGCGGGAGGGCCATCGAGACCCAGTACTTC. Its protein is CASGLVRGGRAIETQYF.

J is TRBJ1-1 and V is TRBV6-1; 11 bases agree with TRBD1. Germline V gives CDR1 MNHNS, CDR2 SASEGT. V gave up 6 bases and J gave up 8 bases; unmatched junction bases: 11. The CDR3 runs to 15 residues. The CDR3 DNA follows: TGTGCCAGCAGGCCCCGGGACAGGGGGATGTGGGAAGCTTTCTTT. Translating it yields CASRPRDRGMWEAFF.

V gene TRBV7-6 combines with J gene TRBJ2-7, with TRBD2 matching 8 bases. Germline assignment: CDR1 SGHVS and CDR2 FNYEAQ. The CDR3 has 14 amino acids. Trimming at V came to 5 bases and at J to 0 bases, leaving 3 bases not matched to a gene. CDR3 in amino acids: CASSPGLGSYEQYF. The CDR3, as DNA: TGTGCCAGCAGCCCGGGACTAGGCTCCTACGAGCAGTACTTC.

The V gene is TRBV13, the J gene TRBJ2-7; 8 bases match TRBD2. Germline CDR1 reads PRHDT; CDR2 reads FYEKMQ (reference sequence). Trimming at V came to 6 bases and at J to 1 base, leaving 5 bases not matched to a gene. The CDR3 totals 14 residues. CDR3 in amino acids: CASRQAGASYEQYF. CDR3 in DNA: TGTGCCAGCAGGCAAGCGGGAGCATCCTACGAGCAGTACTTC.

The genes are TRBV7-2 and TRBJ2-7; 10 bases map to TRBD2. The length of the CDR3 is 14 residues. The germline V gene has CDR1 SGHTA and CDR2 FQGNSA. V lost 4 bases, J lost 2 bases, and 2 bases stayed unmatched. CDR3 region: CASSWTSGPYEQYF. The CDR3 DNA is TGTGCCAGCAGCTGGACTAGCGGCCCCTACGAGCAGTACTTC.